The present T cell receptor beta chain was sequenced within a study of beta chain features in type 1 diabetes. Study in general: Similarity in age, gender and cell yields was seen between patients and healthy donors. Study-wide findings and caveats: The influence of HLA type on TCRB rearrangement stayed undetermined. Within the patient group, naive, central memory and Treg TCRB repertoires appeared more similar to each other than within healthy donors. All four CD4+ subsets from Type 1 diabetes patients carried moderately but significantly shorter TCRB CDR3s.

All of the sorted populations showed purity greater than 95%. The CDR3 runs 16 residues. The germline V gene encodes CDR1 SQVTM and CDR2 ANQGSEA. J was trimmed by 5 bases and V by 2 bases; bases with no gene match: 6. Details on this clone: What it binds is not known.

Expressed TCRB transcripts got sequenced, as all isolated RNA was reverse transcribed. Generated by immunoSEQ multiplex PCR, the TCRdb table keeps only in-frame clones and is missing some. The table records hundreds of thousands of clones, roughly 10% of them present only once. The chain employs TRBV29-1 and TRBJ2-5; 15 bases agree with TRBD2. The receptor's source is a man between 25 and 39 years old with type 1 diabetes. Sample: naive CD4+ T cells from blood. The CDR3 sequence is CSVELGTSGGRETQYF. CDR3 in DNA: TGCAGCGTTGAACTTGGGACTAGCGGGGGGCGGGAGACCCAGTACTTC.